This T cell receptor (beta chain) was sequenced during a study of Ad26.COV2.S vaccination and SARS-CoV-2 variants. Looking at the study overall: Dosing was one shot or two shots 56 days apart.

Sample treatment: around 19 received Ad26.COV2.S at low or high dose, single or two shots; a few received placebo; per-sample allocation not given. Samples came from day 63 after the first vaccine or placebo injection. This vaccine is an Ad26 vector that expresses the Wuhan-strain SARS-CoV-2 spike. Deletions cut 2 bases from V and 1 base from J, with 17 bases between. The CDR3 is 17 residues long. CDR1 and CDR2 (germline): SNHLY, FYNNEI. Assay used: immunoSEQ multiplex PCR; TCRdb lists only in-frame clones, some missing. The sample holds about 350,000 clones; roughly 84% are singletons and the top ten take 2.5% to 3.5%. Study-wide points: Vaccinees and placebo recipients showed similar non-spike TCR breadth. Individuals receiving vaccine had higher spike-specific TCR breadth than placebo recipients did.

Notes on this clone: Its specificity is unknown.

The V and J genes are TRBV2 and TRBJ2-5, with D tentatively TRBD2 (5 bases). The material sequenced was peripheral blood, taken in a trial of Ad26.COV2.S vaccine versus placebo. This clonotype originated in a person between 18 and 59 years old who received the Ad26.COV2.S COVID-19 vaccine or a placebo. The CDR3 nucleotides are TGTGCCAGCAGTGAAATTCGGTATCGGGGAACCCAAGAGACCCAGTACTTC. This translates into CASSEIRYRGTQETQYF. Full variable domain (outside the CDR3, taken from reference TRBV2 and TRBJ2-5): EPEVTQTPSHQVTQMGQEVILRCVPISNHLYFYWYRQILGQKVEFLVSFYNNEISEKSEIFDDQFSVERPDGSNFTLKIRSTKLEDSAMYFCASSEIRYRGTQETQYFGPGTRLLVL.